This T cell receptor (beta chain) originates from a study of blood T cell repertoires in COVID-19. Study-wide background: Some COVID-19 samples were acute and others convalescent; all came from the United States, Italy and Spain.

Authors' methods: Estimates of nucleated cell counts were drawn from the amplification of reference gene primers. Measured with immunoSEQ multiplex PCR; TCRdb has only the in-frame clones, and not every one. That table furnishes V, J and clone size, whereas the DNA furnished D and trimming. The sample carries around 51,000 clones, 70% to 90% recorded once. Germline CDR1 is LGHNA and CDR2 is YSLEER. The CDR3 covers 15 residues. V dropped 4 bases and J dropped 7 bases, with 17 bases sitting between them. The sequenced sample was peripheral blood. The chain recombines TRBV4-3 with TRBJ2-1, with D possibly being TRBD2 (6 bases). The origin of this receptor is a man older than 75 with active COVID-19. The CDR3 DNA follows: TGCGCCAGCAGCCGCCGACTAGGCCCTCTGAATGAGCAGTTCTTC. Amino acid sequence: CASSRRLGPLNEQFF.